This TCR beta chain was sequenced during a study of T cells after yellow fever vaccination (dated by TCRdb to about 2019). For context, the study as a whole: Libraries from fractions with low cell numbers were prepared with the SMART-Seq v4 Ultra Low Input RNA kit. To follow T-cell clones before and after primary and booster YFV17D yellow fever vaccination, bulk TCR alpha and beta repertoires were sequenced over time. The cohort comprised two healthy male donors, one aged 18 to 30 and one aged 30 to 40 years. Bulk PBMC replicates and cell subsets were isolated from blood drawn at multiple timepoints before and after both primary and secondary immunization. The paper as a whole reports these results and caveats: Only a couple of donors were included in the study, so the extent to which the findings can be generalized is limited. A small fraction of clonotypes showed up in both the CD4 and CD8 compartments, probably as a result of convergent recombination. Computational filtering was required because FACS-sorted repertoires could contain abundant contaminating clonotypes from the bulk population. Most clones expanded after primary vaccination were re-detected after the booster (around 96% of CD4 and 80% to 90% of CD8), suggesting broad memory maintenance. Compared with the primary T-cell response, the secondary T-cell response was faster but weaker, reaching its peak on day 5 rather than on day 15.

Sequencing relied on an Illumina NovaSeq 6000. Synthesis of TCR cDNA relied on 5'RACE template switching, a step that introduced a universal primer site along with unique molecular identifiers. cDNA synthesis was primed from both the TCR alpha and TCR beta constant segments. Libraries were amplified in two PCR steps, with sample barcodes and sequencing adapters added in the second step. Sequencing of libraries was performed on Illumina HiSeq 2500 (2x100 bp) or NovaSeq (2x150 bp). The paper's processing steps were these. MIGEC handled demultiplexing of reads and collapsing into UMI consensus sequences, while MiXCR performed V(D)J alignment. Using edgeR on replicate PBMC samples, clonotypes were called vaccine-responding if FDR was below 0.01 and the log2 fold change was above 5 up to day 15. Each bulk clonotype was labeled CD4 or CD8 based on which sequenced repertoire, CD4 or CD8, contained the clonotype at higher abundance. TCRdb reprocessed the public reads (quality trimming at Q25 with fastp, clone calling with MiXCR) and kept in-frame beta chains. Rows with one shared CDR3 protein collapse into an entry with the most common genes and DNA. TCRdb's processing, not the authors', yielded these V and J calls. For this sample there are roughly 190,000 distinct CDR3 sequences; roughly 9.6% appear just once. The ten most abundant clones make up just over 35% of the sample.

Per the publication, the treatment or condition label means: live attenuated yellow fever vaccine strain. PBMCs were isolated from peripheral blood using a standard Ficoll-Paque protocol. Dynabeads CD4 and CD8 positive selection kits were used to isolate the CD4 and CD8 T-cell fractions. TriZol was used to extract RNA from bulk PBMCs, from CD4 and CD8 fractions, and from dextramer-positive and dextramer-negative fractions. V was cut back by 5 bases and J by 3 bases, leaving a gap of 14 bases between them. The CDR3 spans 14 residues, from the cysteine through the phenylalanine. The read is trimmed to its CDR3 DNA, 42 bases read in frame from base 1. The germline V gene yields SGHVS for CDR1 and FNYEAQ for CDR2. Note on this clonotype: There is no known antigen for this receptor. No base qualities exist here, and no much larger clone lies one base off it.

The V and J genes are TRBV7-6 and TRBJ2-7, with the D gene uncertain. This TCR was recovered from a man aged 18 to 30 who received the YFV17D yellow fever vaccine. This specimen consisted of CD8+ T cells sorted from PBMCs, obtained 15 days after the yellow fever booster vaccination. The DNA sequence reads TGTGCCAGCAGCGTCGGGCCAGGCGACTACGAGCAGTACTTC. Translated, it reads CASSVGPGDYEQYF.